Below are 2 T cell receptor beta chains sequenced from a single sample in a study of T cell changes during pregnancy in multiple sclerosis. The repertoire was sequenced with immunoSEQ multiplex PCR; TCRdb's copy has only in-frame clones and lacks some. Counted here are under 35,000 clones, around 91% occurring once; the ten biggest clones make up 0.5% to 0.65%. The sample was CD4+ T cells from peripheral blood mononuclear cells, taken in the third trimester of pregnancy. The receptors stem from a female donor in good health, enrolled as a control in a pregnancy study.

The chain has TRBV6-1 and TRBJ1-4, with D unclear. The V end was cut by 0 bases, the J end by 0 bases, with 8 bases between. In germline, CDR1 is MNHNS, CDR2 SASEGT. The CDR3 has 16 residues. CDR3 region: CASSEAAVTTNEKLFF. The DNA of the CDR3 is TGTGCCAGCAGTGAAGCGGCGGTAACAACTAATGAAAAACTGTTTTTT.

This clone was detected only once. The V gene is TRBV29-1, the J gene TRBJ2-1; 9 bases align to TRBD2. J gave up 9 bases and V 0 bases, and 6 bases lay outside the gene matches. The germline gives CDR1 SQVTM, CDR2 ANQGSEA. This CDR3 is built from 14 residues. The CDR3: CSVEDLGLAIEQFF. CDR3 in DNA: TGCAGCGTTGAAGATCTGGGACTAGCCATTGAGCAGTTCTTC.